This T cell receptor (beta chain) stems from a study of blood T cells in healthy people across ages. A sample-barcoded 5' primer and a J-beta primer mix were used in a second PCR of roughly 7 to 12 cycles. TCRdb re-called the 5' RACE reads with MiXCR, one entry per CDR3 protein. The table records approximately 490,000 distinct CDR3 sequences, more than 20% of them present only once. V trimming: 7 bases; J trimming: 6 bases; junction bases outside the gene matches: 7. This CDR3 comprises 14 residues. The germline V gene has CDR1 SQVTM and CDR2 ANQGSEA. The sample was also linked to a second study, of T cells of mothers and their children.

The TCR was taken from a boy aged 5-17 years in good health. This sequence joins TRBV29-1 and TRBJ2-2, with 11 bases matching TRBD2. The specimen sequenced was blood. The CDR3 is CSAVLAGGAGELFF. For the CDR3, the DNA is TGCAGCGCTGTCCTAGCGGGAGGAGCCGGGGAGCTGTTTTTT.